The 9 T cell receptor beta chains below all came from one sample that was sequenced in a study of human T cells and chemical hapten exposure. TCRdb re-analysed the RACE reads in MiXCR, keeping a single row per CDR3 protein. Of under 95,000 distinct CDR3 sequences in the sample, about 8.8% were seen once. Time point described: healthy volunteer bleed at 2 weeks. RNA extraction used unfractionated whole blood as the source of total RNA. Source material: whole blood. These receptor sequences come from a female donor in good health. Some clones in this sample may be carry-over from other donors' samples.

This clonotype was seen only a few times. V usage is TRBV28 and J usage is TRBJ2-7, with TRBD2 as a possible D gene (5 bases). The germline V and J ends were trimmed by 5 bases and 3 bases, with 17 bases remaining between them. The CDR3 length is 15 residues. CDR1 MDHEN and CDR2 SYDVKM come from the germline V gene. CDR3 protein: CASSALRERIYEQYF. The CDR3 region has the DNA TGTGCCAGCAGTGCCCTAAGGGAGCGGATCTACGAGCAGTACTTC. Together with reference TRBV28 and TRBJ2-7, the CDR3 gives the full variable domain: DVKVTQSSRYLVKRTGEKVFLECVQDMDHENMFWYRQDPGLGLRLIYFSYDVKMKEKGDIPEGYSVSREKKERFSLILESASTNQTSMYLCASSALRERIYEQYFGPGTRLTVT.

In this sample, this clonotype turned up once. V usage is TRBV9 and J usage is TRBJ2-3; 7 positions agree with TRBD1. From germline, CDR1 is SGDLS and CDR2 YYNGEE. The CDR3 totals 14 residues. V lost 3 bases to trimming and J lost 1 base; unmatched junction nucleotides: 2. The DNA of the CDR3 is TGTGCCAGCAGCGACGGACAGGGCACAGATACGCAGTATTTT. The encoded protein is CASSDGQGTDTQYF.

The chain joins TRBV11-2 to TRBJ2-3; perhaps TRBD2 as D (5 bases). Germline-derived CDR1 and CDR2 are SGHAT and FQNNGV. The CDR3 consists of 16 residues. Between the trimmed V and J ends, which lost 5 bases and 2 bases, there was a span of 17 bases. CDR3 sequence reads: CASSPAGSAYTDTQYF. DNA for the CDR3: TGTGCCAGCAGCCCCGCGGGTAGCGCATACACAGATACGCAGTATTTT.

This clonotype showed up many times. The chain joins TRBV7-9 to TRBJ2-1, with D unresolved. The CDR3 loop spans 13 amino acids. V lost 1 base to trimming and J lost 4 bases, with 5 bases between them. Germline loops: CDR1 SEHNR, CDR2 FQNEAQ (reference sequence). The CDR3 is CASSLVGYNEQFF. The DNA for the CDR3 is TGTGCCAGCAGCTTAGTAGGTTACAATGAGCAGTTCTTC.

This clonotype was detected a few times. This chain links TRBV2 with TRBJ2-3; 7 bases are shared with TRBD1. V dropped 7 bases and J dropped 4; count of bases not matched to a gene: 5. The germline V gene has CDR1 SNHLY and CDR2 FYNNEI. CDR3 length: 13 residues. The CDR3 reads CASTGQVADTQYF. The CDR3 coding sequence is TGTGCCAGCACCGGACAGGTTGCAGATACGCAGTATTTT.

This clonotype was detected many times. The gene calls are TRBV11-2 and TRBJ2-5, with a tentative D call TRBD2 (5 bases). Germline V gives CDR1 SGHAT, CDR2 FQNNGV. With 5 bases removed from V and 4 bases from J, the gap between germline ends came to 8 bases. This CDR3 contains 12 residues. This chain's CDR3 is CASSPGIETQYF. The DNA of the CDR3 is TGTGCCAGCAGCCCGGGGATAGAGACCCAGTACTTC.

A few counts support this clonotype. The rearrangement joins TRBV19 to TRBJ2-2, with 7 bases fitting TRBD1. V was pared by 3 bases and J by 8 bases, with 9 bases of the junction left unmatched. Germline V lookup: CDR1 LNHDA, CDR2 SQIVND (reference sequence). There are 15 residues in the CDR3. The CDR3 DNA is TGTGCCAGTAGTATCCCGGACAGGTCGGAGGGGGAGCTGTTTTTT. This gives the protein CASSIPDRSEGELFF.

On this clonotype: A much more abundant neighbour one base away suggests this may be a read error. CDR3 protein: CATSPGLAGGEQYF. For the CDR3, the DNA is TGTGCCACCAGCCCGGGACTAGCGGGAGGGGAGCAGTACTTC. V and J are TRBV6-5 and TRBJ2-7, with 16 bases matching TRBD2. J gave up 7 bases and V 10 bases, and 7 bases lay outside the gene matches. The CDR3 spans 14 residues. CDR1 and CDR2 from the germline V gene are MNHEY and SVGAGI.

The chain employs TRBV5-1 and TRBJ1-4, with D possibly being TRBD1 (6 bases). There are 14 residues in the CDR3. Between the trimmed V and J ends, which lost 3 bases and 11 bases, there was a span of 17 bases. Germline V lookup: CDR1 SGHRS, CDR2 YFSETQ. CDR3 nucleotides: TGCGCCAGCAGCTCCGGGACAAGCCTAGGGAAACTGTTTTTT. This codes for CASSSGTSLGKLFF.